The 28 T cell receptor beta chains given below trace back to one sample, sequenced in a study of blood T cell repertoires in COVID-19. The repertoire was sequenced with immunoSEQ multiplex PCR; TCRdb's copy has only in-frame clones and lacks some. The table shows almost 400,000 clones, with around 87% occurring only once. Sequenced input: peripheral blood. These TCRs come from a woman aged 55-69 years with COVID-19, enrolled during active disease.

The chain employs TRBV9 and TRBJ2-7; the match to TRBD1 covers 8 bases. After removal of 0 bases from V and 7 bases from J, the junction contained 12 bases not matched to a gene. The CDR3 consists of 16 residues. Germline V gene sequence: CDR1 SGDLS, CDR2 YYNGEE. CDR3 protein: CASSVGTLTGVGEQYF. The CDR3 DNA is TGTGCCAGCAGCGTAGGAACGCTGACAGGGGTGGGGGAGCAGTACTTC.

The chain recombines TRBV7-2 with TRBJ1-4; D remains unclear. The CDR3 runs to 15 residues. The ends were cut back, 2 bases at V and 6 bases at J, with 13 bases in the middle. Germline CDR1 SGHTA, CDR2 FQGNSA. Here the CDR3 reads CASSLMFQSYEKLFF. The DNA of the CDR3 is TGTGCCAGCAGCTTAATGTTTCAGTCGTATGAAAAACTGTTTTTT.

This clone was observed once. The gene calls are TRBV29-1 and TRBJ2-5; TRBD2 might be the D (6 bases). Trimming shortened V by 0 bases and J by 3 bases, and 11 bases separated the two germline ends. Germline values: CDR1 SQVTM, CDR2 ANQGSEA. There are 14 residues in the CDR3. The CDR3 spells CSVEDGGRKETQYF. The DNA of the CDR3 is TGCAGCGTTGAAGATGGAGGGCGTAAAGAGACCCAGTACTTC.

The chain is built from TRBV7-9 and TRBJ1-1; no clear D. Germline V CDR1 and CDR2: SEHNR, FQNEAQ (reference sequence). With 3 bases removed from V and 2 bases from J, the gap between germline ends came to 7 bases. The CDR3 has 13 amino acids. CDR3 DNA sequence: TGTGCCAGCAGCTTGGAGGGCAACACTGAAGCTTTCTTT. It specifies CASSLEGNTEAFF.

On this clone itself: This sample includes further DNA sequences coding for the same CDR3. This chain uses TRBV3-1 (or the pseudogene TRBV3-2) with TRBJ2-2; D is perhaps TRBD2 (6 bases). In germline, CDR1 is LGHDT, CDR2 YNNKEL (reference sequence). The CDR3 has 14 amino acids. Trimming took off 1 base at V and 5 bases at J, with 8 bases between the two ends. The CDR3: CASSQGGGTGELFF. DNA for the CDR3: TGTGCCAGCAGCCAAGGTGGGGGGACCGGGGAGCTGTTTTTT.

V gene TRBV7-3 combines with J gene TRBJ2-7, with TRBD2 identical over 8 bases. Germline values: CDR1 SGHTA, CDR2 FQGTGA. CDR3 size: 15 residues. Trimming took 6 bases from V and 0 from J; bases not matched to a gene: 7. The CDR3 sequence: CASSLTGGDSYEQYF. DNA of the CDR3: TGTGCCAGCAGTCTAACCGGGGGGGACTCCTACGAGCAGTACTTC.

The V call is TRBV18, the J call TRBJ1-6; 10 bases agree with TRBD1. Germline values: CDR1 KGHSH, CDR2 LQKENI. The length of the CDR3 is 16 residues. V trimming: 4 bases; J trimming: 7 bases; junction bases outside the gene matches: 7. The CDR3 nucleotides read TGTGCCAGCTCACGGGGACAGGGGATCCTCAATTCACCCCTCCACTTT. Translating it yields CASSRGQGILNSPLHF.

This clone appeared once. DNA for the CDR3: TGTGCCAGCAGTGAATCAGGGGCTAACTATGGCTACACCTTC. This sequence encodes CASSESGANYGYTF. The V call is TRBV6-1, the J call TRBJ1-2; D perhaps matches TRBD1 (6 bases). V was cut by 2 bases and J by 0 bases, with 7 bases left in between. CDR3 length: 14 amino acids. The germline CDR1 and CDR2 sequences are MNHNS and SASEGT.

The V gene is TRBV5-1, the J gene TRBJ2-7; 12 bases are shared with TRBD2. V lost 2 bases to trimming and J lost 7 bases; unmatched junction nucleotides: 4. Germline loops: CDR1 SGHRS, CDR2 YFSETQ. The CDR3 is 14 residues long. The CDR3 region has the DNA TGCGCCAGCAGCTTACTAGCGGGGGGTGGAGAGCAGTACTTC. Protein sequence: CASSLLAGGGEQYF.

V usage is TRBV11-1 and J usage is TRBJ1-1; 9 bases are shared with TRBD1. Germline V gene sequence: CDR1 SGHAT, CDR2 FQDESV (reference sequence). V trimming: 5 bases; J trimming: 4 bases; junction bases outside the gene matches: 5. CDR3 length: 14 residues. CDR3 sequence (DNA): TGTGCCAGCAGCCCGGACAGGGGAATCACTGAAGCTTTCTTT. Protein sequence: CASSPDRGITEAFF. Looking up the rest from reference TRBV11-1 and TRBJ1-1 gives the full variable domain: EAEVAQSPRYKITEKSQAVAFWCDPISGHATLYWYRQILGQGPELLVQFQDESVVDDSQLPKDRFSAERLKGVDSTLKIQPAELGDSAMYLCASSPDRGITEAFFGQGTRLTVV.

This rearrangement joins TRBV9 to TRBJ1-1; D not resolved. Germline V lookup: CDR1 SGDLS, CDR2 YYNGEE. This CDR3 is 14 amino acids long. V was cut by 3 bases and J by 1 base, with 10 bases left in between. The CDR3 loop is CASSAIGGNTEAFF. CDR3 coding DNA: TGTGCCAGCAGCGCTATAGGAGGGAACACTGAAGCTTTCTTT. Filled out from reference TRBV9 and TRBJ1-1, the complete variable domain reads DSGVTQTPKHLITATGQRVTLRCSPRSGDLSVYWYQQSLDQGLQFLIQYYNGEERAKGNILERFSAQQFPDLHSELNLSSLELGDSALYFCASSAIGGNTEAFFGQGTRLTVV.

There are a few counts of this clone. This rearrangement joins TRBV7-9 to TRBJ1-2; D may be TRBD1 (5 bases). The V end was cut by 1 base, the J end by 4 bases, with 10 bases between. The germline V gene has CDR1 SEHNR and CDR2 FQNEAQ (reference sequence). This CDR3 has 14 residues. This chain's CDR3 is CASSLGQGGYGYTF. CDR3 nucleotides: TGTGCCAGCAGCTTAGGGCAGGGAGGCTATGGCTACACCTTC.

The chain combines TRBV30 with TRBJ1-6; D is ambiguous. In germline, CDR1 is GTSNPN, CDR2 SVGIG (reference sequence). The V end lost 0 bases, the J end lost 0 bases, and 15 bases lay between the germline ends. This CDR3 is built from 18 residues. Written as DNA, the CDR3 is TGTGCCTGGAGTGTTGTCGGAGACTCCCGCTCCTATAATTCACCCCTCCACTTT. The encoded protein is CAWSVVGDSRSYNSPLHF.

V gene TRBV5-4 combines with J gene TRBJ1-2; possible D gene TRBD1, 5 bases. Germline V gene sequence: CDR1 SGHNT, CDR2 YYREEE (reference sequence). The CDR3 is made up of 14 amino acids. V gave up 0 bases and J gave up 8 bases, with 14 bases separating them. The DNA for the CDR3 is TGTGCCAGCAGCTTGGCCGCAGGGATGAAAGGCTACACCTTC. It translates to CASSLAAGMKGYTF.

V gene TRBV12-3 or TRBV12-4 combines with J gene TRBJ1-1; D not certain. CDR3 length: 13 residues. Trimming took off 6 bases at V and 4 bases at J, with 12 bases between the two ends. CDR3 region: CASSEGVGTEAFF. CDR3 DNA sequence: TGTGCCAGCAGCGAAGGAGTAGGCACTGAAGCTTTCTTT.

This rearrangement joins TRBV3-1 (or the pseudogene TRBV3-2) to TRBJ2-5, with D unclear. CDR3 length: 12 amino acids. Per germline, CDR1 LGHDT and CDR2 YNNKEL (reference sequence). The V and J ends lost 6 bases and 4 bases respectively, with 9 bases between them. The CDR3 loop is CASSHLGETQYF. CDR3 in DNA: TGTGCCAGCAGTCACCTAGGAGAGACCCAGTACTTC.

This chain uses TRBV6-6 with TRBJ1-2, with D perhaps matching TRBD1 (5 bases). Germline V gene lookup returns CDR1 MNHNY and CDR2 SVGAGI (reference sequence). This CDR3 has 15 residues. The V end lost 6 bases, the J end lost 8 bases, and 22 bases lay between the germline ends. In DNA, the CDR3 is TGTGCCAGCAGGTCTTATTCCCAGGGTGGCTGGGGCTACACCTTC. This sequence encodes CASRSYSQGGWGYTF.

A few counts support this clone. Written as DNA, the CDR3 is TGTGCCAGTAGCGGGACAGGGCCCTATAGCAATCAGCCCCAGCATTTT. Translating gives CASSGTGPYSNQPQHF. The V call is TRBV19, the J call TRBJ1-5; 9 bases map to TRBD1. Trimming cost V 6 bases and J 0 bases; bases outside gene matches: 6. The CDR3 is made up of 16 amino acids. Germline loops: CDR1 LNHDA, CDR2 SQIVND (reference sequence). Complete variable domain (other parts from reference TRBV19 and TRBJ1-5): DGGITQSPKYLFRKEGQNVTLSCEQNLNHDAMYWYRQDPGQGLRLIYYSQIVNDFQKGDIAEGYSVSREKKESFPLTVTSAQKNPTAFYLCASSGTGPYSNQPQHFGDGTRLSIL.

The V call is TRBV4-1, the J call TRBJ2-2, with TRBD1 matching over 12 bases. Per germline, CDR1 MGHRA and CDR2 YSYEKL. Unmatched junction bases numbered 13, after V lost 4 bases and J lost 7 bases. The CDR3 loop spans 18 amino acids. CDR3 sequence reads: CASSLPMGQGASGGELFF. Written as DNA, the CDR3 is TGCGCCAGCAGCCTCCCTATGGGACAGGGGGCTAGCGGCGGGGAGCTGTTTTTT.

The chain has TRBV5-6 and TRBJ1-6; 8 bases align to TRBD1. Germline CDR1 is SGHDT and CDR2 is YYEEEE. Trimming removed 1 base from V and 7 bases from J; junction bases left unmatched: 1. This CDR3 contains 14 residues. CDR3 region: CASSLTGGNSPLHF. Written as DNA, the CDR3 is TGTGCCAGCAGCTTGACAGGGGGGAATTCACCCCTCCACTTT. The entire variable domain, with the rest obtained from reference TRBV5-6 and TRBJ1-6, is as follows: DAGVTQSPTHLIKTRGQQVTLRCSPKSGHDTVSWYQQALGQGPQFIFQYYEEEERQRGNFPDRFSGHQFPNYSSELNVNALLLGDSALYLCASSLTGGNSPLHFGNGTRLTVT.

The rearrangement uses TRBV4-2 and TRBJ2-3; the match to TRBD2 covers 8 bases. Trimming cost V 4 bases and J 7 bases; bases outside gene matches: 7. Germline lookup yields CDR1 LGHNA and CDR2 YNFKEQ. This CDR3 is built from 14 residues. The DNA for the CDR3 is TGTGCCAGCAGCCCGGGGACTAGTTCAAATACGCAGTATTTT. Residues: CASSPGTSSNTQYF.

The chain links TRBV3-1 (or the pseudogene TRBV3-2) to TRBJ2-1; no reliable D call. The CDR3 has 11 residues. With 1 base removed from V and 9 bases from J, the gap between germline ends came to 4 bases. CDR1 LGHDT and CDR2 YNNKEL come from the germline V gene (reference sequence). CDR3 sequence reads: CASSQGGEQFF. In DNA form, the CDR3 reads TGTGCCAGCAGCCAAGGCGGTGAGCAGTTCTTC.

V is TRBV7-3 and J is TRBJ2-2, with TRBD1 matching 7 bases. V lost 5 bases, J lost 9 bases, and 15 bases stayed unmatched. Germline lookup yields CDR1 SGHTA and CDR2 FQGTGA. CDR3 length: 16 residues. DNA for the CDR3: TGTGCCAGCAGCCACGGACAGGTCATAGATAACCGGGAGCTGTTTTTT. This translates into CASSHGQVIDNRELFF.

The chain recombines TRBV11-2 with TRBJ2-3; 12 nucleotides agree with TRBD2. Germline CDR1 and CDR2: SGHAT and FQNNGV. The CDR3 covers 19 residues. V lost 3 bases, J lost 5 bases, and 15 bases stayed unmatched. In DNA, the CDR3 is TGTGCCAGCAGCTTTCGTCAGACTAGCGGGGGTTCTAGGGGAGATACGCAGTATTTT. Encoded protein: CASSFRQTSGGSRGDTQYF.

The chain employs TRBV5-6 and TRBJ2-7, with D perhaps matching TRBD2 (5 bases). From germline, CDR1 is SGHDT and CDR2 YYEEEE. Trimming cost V 4 bases and J 6 bases, with 14 bases left between them. This CDR3 has 13 amino acids. In DNA, the CDR3 is TGTGCCAGCAGCCCCGGAGGATTGGGCGAGCAGTACTTC. This codes for CASSPGGLGEQYF.

The chain links TRBV29-1 to TRBJ2-3; tentative D call: TRBD2 (6 bases). Per germline, CDR1 SQVTM and CDR2 ANQGSEA. The length of the CDR3 is 16 residues. Trimming left V 7 bases short and J 1 base short, with 21 bases between. The CDR3 nucleotides are TGCAGCGCGGGGGTAGACAGTGATGGTGGCACAGATACGCAGTATTTT. Protein sequence: CSAGVDSDGGTDTQYF.

The V gene is TRBV11-3, the J gene TRBJ2-3; 13 bases map to TRBD2. Per germline, CDR1 SGHNT and CDR2 YENEEA. This CDR3 has 15 residues. Trimming cost V 5 bases and J 5 bases; bases outside gene matches: 4. The CDR3 DNA reads as TGTGCCAGCAGCCAAGGGACTAGCGGGGAAGATACGCAGTATTTT. Protein product: CASSQGTSGEDTQYF.

This clone has a handful of counts. This chain links TRBV28 with TRBJ2-7; possibly TRBD1 for D (5 bases). CDR3 size: 16 residues. Germline V gene lookup returns CDR1 MDHEN and CDR2 SYDVKM. Between the trimmed V and J ends, which lost 7 bases and 0 bases, there was a span of 19 bases. The CDR3 region is CASNSPGRGSSYEQYF. CDR3 nucleotide sequence: TGTGCCAGCAATTCCCCGGGTAGGGGATCCTCCTACGAGCAGTACTTC.